This T cell receptor (beta chain) was observed in a study of T cells in Graves' hyperthyroidism and ophthalmopathy. Germline V gene data show CDR1 as PRHDT and CDR2 as FYEKMQ (reference sequence). Trimming removed 5 bases from V and 6 bases from J, with 11 bases in between. The CDR3 is made up of 12 amino acids. A lack of ophthalmopathy progression within 18 months defined stable Graves' hyperthyroidism. Orbital computed tomography and thyroid ultrasound, together with serum TRAb and thyroxine and clinical symptoms, were used for diagnoses. This clonotype was seen many times. What was amplified from RNA transcripts were TCR beta CDR3 regions. HTBI primers were employed in a first-round RT-PCR of the TCR CDR3. Each CDR3 protein is one row after TCRdb ran MiXCR on the multiplex PCR reads. Of some 350,000 distinct CDR3 sequences detected, about 18% appear once; the ten largest clones hold 3.7%.

What was sequenced was blood. This clonotype was obtained from a young woman with Graves' hyperthyroidism. This sequence joins TRBV13 and TRBJ2-7; a possible D gene is TRBD2 (5 bases). DNA of the CDR3: TGTGCCAGCAGCGAGGTCCGGGGCGAGCAGTACTTC. Its protein is CASSEVRGEQYF.